The next 13 T cell receptor beta chains were all read from a single sample in a study of identical twins. TCRdb passed the 5' RACE reads through MiXCR, listing each CDR3 protein once. The profile shows around 490,000 distinct CDR3 sequences, more than 20% of them singletons. This same sample was also part of a study on yellow fever vaccine responses in identical twins.

The sample consisted of CD4+ T cells sorted from blood. Receptors originate from a woman under 30 in good health.

This chain links TRBV6-1 with TRBJ2-1; D ambiguous. The CDR3 is 16 residues long. Germline V CDR1 and CDR2: MNHNS, SASEGT. Trimming took 7 bases from V and 0 from J, leaving 16 bases between them. CDR3 in amino acids: CASKDLHLGSYNEQFF. The CDR3 DNA sequence: TGTGCCAGCAAAGACCTCCACCTCGGCTCCTACAATGAGCAGTTCTTC.

This clonotype was seen more than once but under ten times. The CDR3 sequence is CSARDGDRGSQPQHF. Written as DNA, the CDR3 is TGCAGTGCTAGAGATGGGGACAGGGGGAGTCAGCCCCAGCATTTT. The chain is built from TRBV20-1 and TRBJ1-5, with 11 bases fitting TRBD1. The CDR3 extends over 15 amino acids. V lost 0 bases to trimming and J lost 6 bases; unmatched junction nucleotides: 4. Germline-derived CDR1 and CDR2 are DFQATT and SNEGSKA (reference sequence).

Many counts were recorded for this clonotype. This chain joins TRBV11-3 and TRBJ2-1, with 9 bases that match TRBD2. V gave up 5 bases and J gave up 6 bases; unmatched junction bases: 8. Looked up from germline, CDR1 is SGHNT and CDR2 is YENEEA. The CDR3 spans 15 residues. In DNA form, the CDR3 reads TGTGCCAGCAGCCGTAGGACTAGCGAGGTCAATGAGCAGTTCTTC. This translates into CASSRRTSEVNEQFF.

V is TRBV11-2 and J is TRBJ1-2, with D possibly being TRBD1 (5 bases). V lost 5 bases to trimming and J lost 6 bases, with 16 bases between them. The CDR3 consists of 14 residues. CDR1 SGHAT and CDR2 FQNNGV come from the germline V gene. DNA of the CDR3: TGTGCCAGCAGCCGCACCCCAGGGTGGCATGGCTACACCTTC. It codes for CASSRTPGWHGYTF.

The rearrangement joins TRBV2 to TRBJ2-7, with D perhaps matching TRBD1 (5 bases). The germline CDR1 and CDR2 sequences are SNHLY and FYNNEI. This CDR3 has 14 amino acids. V was pared by 2 bases and J by 5 bases, with 13 bases between. CDR3 region: CASSELAGRNEQYV. CDR3 coding DNA: TGTGCCAGCAGTGAACTGGCAGGGCGCAACGAGCAGTACGTC.

This clonotype appeared a few times. The chain recombines TRBV6-1 with TRBJ2-1, with TRBD2 as a possible D gene (5 bases). CDR1 and CDR2 from the germline V gene are MNHNS and SASEGT. Between the trimmed V and J ends, which lost 6 bases and 10 bases, there was a span of 19 bases. CDR3 length: 14 residues. CDR3 in DNA: TGTGCCAGCAGGAAGGAGGTTGTCCAGAGGGAGCAGTTCTTC. Translating gives CASRKEVVQREQFF.

This clonotype was counted a few times. The chain has TRBV14 and TRBJ1-6; no reliable D call. Looked up from germline, CDR1 is SGHDN and CDR2 is FVKESK. The CDR3 consists of 14 residues. V lost 1 base, J lost 7 bases, and 8 bases lay in between. DNA for the CDR3: TGTGCCAGCAGCCAAGGTGGACGAAATTCACCCCTCCACTTT. This sequence encodes CASSQGGRNSPLHF.

The J gene is TRBJ2-7, the V gene TRBV3-1, with D maybe TRBD1 (5 bases). The germline gives CDR1 LGHDT, CDR2 YNNKEL (reference sequence). The CDR3 sequence is 15 residues long. Trimming stripped 1 base from V and 3 bases from J, with 13 bases between. CDR3 DNA: TGTGCCAGCAGCCAAGGTTCTACAGGTCTCTACGAGCAGTACTTC. The encoded protein is CASSQGSTGLYEQYF.

The chain couples TRBV15 to TRBJ1-6; TRBD1 might be the D (6 bases). CDR3 length: 14 amino acids. V dropped 5 bases and J dropped 8 bases, with 13 bases sitting between them. Germline V gene data show CDR1 as LNHNV and CDR2 as YYDKDF (reference sequence). The CDR3 sequence: CATSGPGAYSPLHF. CDR3 in DNA: TGTGCCACCAGCGGACCAGGGGCCTATTCACCCCTCCACTTT.

A few counts support this clonotype. V gene TRBV11-1 combines with J gene TRBJ1-1; D is unclear. This CDR3 has 14 residues. CDR1 and CDR2 (germline): SGHAT, FQDESV (reference sequence). The V gene lost 1 base and the J gene lost 2 bases, with 8 bases spanning the gap. The DNA for the CDR3 is TGTGCCAGCAGCTTAGTCCCAGCTAACACTGAAGCTTTCTTT. Its protein is CASSLVPANTEAFF.

V gene TRBV12-3 or TRBV12-4 combines with J gene TRBJ2-1, with a weak D call TRBD2 (6 bases). There are 12 residues in the CDR3. V lost 3 bases and J 10 bases, leaving 10 bases between the germline ends. This chain's CDR3 is CASSFRAGEQFF. In DNA form, the CDR3 reads TGTGCCAGCAGTTTCCGTGCGGGAGAGCAGTTCTTC.

The chain joins TRBV20-1 to TRBJ2-5, with 10 bases identical to TRBD1. There are 14 residues in the CDR3. Germline CDR1 DFQATT, CDR2 SNEGSKA (reference sequence). J lost 4 bases, V lost 3 bases, and 5 bases had no gene match. CDR3 sequence reads: CSARLTGGRETQYF. The CDR3 nucleotides read TGCAGTGCTAGGCTGACAGGGGGCCGAGAGACCCAGTACTTC.

This clonotype has just a few counts. This chain connects TRBV6-5 to TRBJ2-1; D not resolved. The germline gives CDR1 MNHEY, CDR2 SVGAGI. Between the trimmed V and J ends, which lost 2 bases and 10 bases, there was a span of 15 bases. CDR3 length equals 14 residues. CDR3 sequence: CASSYGSPREEQFF. The CDR3 DNA reads as TGTGCCAGCAGTTACGGTAGCCCCCGTGAGGAGCAGTTCTTC.